This TCR beta chain was observed in a study of CD8 T cells in ankylosing spondylitis. TCRdb called the 5' RACE reads again in MiXCR, with one record for every CDR3 protein. The sample lists 380,000 or so distinct CDR3 sequences, roughly 20% occurring once. This clonotype has a count of ten or more. The antigen remains unidentified. The CDR3 covers 14 residues. Germline CDR1 LNHDA, CDR2 SQIVND (reference sequence). V was shortened by 4 bases and J by 6 bases, with 16 bases between the two germline ends. Findings and limits, study-wide: Researchers reportedly found disease-linked clones significantly enriched in matched ankylosing spondylitis synovial fluid. The study identified a TCR beta motif of under ten highly homologous variants that appeared characteristic of ankylosing spondylitis blood. Disease-linked clones, CD8+, were relatively rare in peripheral blood.

The sequenced material came from blood, either unsorted or a sorted T cell fraction (not recorded which). The rearrangement uses TRBV19 and TRBJ2-7; TRBD1 is a possible D gene (6 bases). The clonotype originates from a male donor with ankylosing spondylitis or in good health (not recorded which). The DNA of the CDR3 is TGTGCCAGTAGTACCGGGACAACCACGGGCGAGCAGTACTTC. It encodes CASSTGTTTGEQYF.